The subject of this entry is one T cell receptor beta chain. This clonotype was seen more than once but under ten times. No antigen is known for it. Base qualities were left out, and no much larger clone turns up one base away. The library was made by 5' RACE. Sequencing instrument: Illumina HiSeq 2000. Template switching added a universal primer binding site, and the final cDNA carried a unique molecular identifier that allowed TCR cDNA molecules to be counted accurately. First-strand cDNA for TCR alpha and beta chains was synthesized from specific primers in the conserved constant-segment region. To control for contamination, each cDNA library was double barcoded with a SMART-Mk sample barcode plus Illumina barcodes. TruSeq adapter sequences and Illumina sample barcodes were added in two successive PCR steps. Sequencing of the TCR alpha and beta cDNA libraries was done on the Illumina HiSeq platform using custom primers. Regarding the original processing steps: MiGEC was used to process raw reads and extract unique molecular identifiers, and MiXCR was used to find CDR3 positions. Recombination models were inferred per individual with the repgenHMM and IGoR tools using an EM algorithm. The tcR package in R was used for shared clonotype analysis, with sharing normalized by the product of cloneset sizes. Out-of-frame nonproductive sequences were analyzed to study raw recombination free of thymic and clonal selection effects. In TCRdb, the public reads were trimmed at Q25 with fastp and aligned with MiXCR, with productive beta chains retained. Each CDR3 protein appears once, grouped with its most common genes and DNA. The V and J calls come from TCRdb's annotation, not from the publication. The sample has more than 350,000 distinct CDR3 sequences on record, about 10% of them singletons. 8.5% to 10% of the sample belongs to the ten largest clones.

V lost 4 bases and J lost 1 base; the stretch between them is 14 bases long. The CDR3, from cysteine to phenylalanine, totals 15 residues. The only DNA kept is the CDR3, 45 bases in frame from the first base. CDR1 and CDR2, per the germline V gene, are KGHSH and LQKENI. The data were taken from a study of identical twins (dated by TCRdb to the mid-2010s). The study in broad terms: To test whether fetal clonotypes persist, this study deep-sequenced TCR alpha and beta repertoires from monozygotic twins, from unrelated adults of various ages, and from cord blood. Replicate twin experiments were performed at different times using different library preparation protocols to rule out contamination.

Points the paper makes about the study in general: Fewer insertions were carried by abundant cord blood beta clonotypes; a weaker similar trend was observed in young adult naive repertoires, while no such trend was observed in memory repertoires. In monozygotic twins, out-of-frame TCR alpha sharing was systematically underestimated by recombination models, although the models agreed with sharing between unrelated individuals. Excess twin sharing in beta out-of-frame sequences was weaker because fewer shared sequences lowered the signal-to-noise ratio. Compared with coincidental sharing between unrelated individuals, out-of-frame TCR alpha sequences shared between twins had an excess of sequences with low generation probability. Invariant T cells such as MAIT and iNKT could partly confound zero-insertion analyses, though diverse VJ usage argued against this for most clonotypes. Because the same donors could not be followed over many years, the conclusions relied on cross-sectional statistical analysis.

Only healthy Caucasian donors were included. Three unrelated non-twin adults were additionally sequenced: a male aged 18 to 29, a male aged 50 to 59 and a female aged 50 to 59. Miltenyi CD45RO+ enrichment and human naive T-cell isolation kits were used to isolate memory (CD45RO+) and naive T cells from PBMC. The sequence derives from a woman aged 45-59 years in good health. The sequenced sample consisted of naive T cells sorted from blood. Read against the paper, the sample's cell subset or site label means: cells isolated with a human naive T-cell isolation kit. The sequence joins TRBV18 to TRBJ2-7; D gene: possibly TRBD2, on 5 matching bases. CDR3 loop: CASSQTGSGSYEQYF. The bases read TGTGCCAGCTCACAAACCGGGTCGGGGTCCTACGAGCAGTACTTC.